The following is a T cell receptor (beta chain) sequence with its context. Its antigen is as yet unknown. Repertoires were generated with immunoSEQ multiplex PCR, while TCRdb's copy carries only in-frame clones and drops some. The sample records about 2.4 million clones, over 85% being singletons. V gave up 0 bases and J gave up 8 bases, with 14 bases separating them. The CDR3 extends over 15 amino acids. Germline V gene sequence: CDR1 MGHRA, CDR2 YSYEKL. The data were taken from a study of shared clonotypes between healthy human individuals. Regarding the study as a whole: Among non-shared clonotypes, generation probabilities were lower than among those shared by all four donors.

V and J are TRBV4-1 and TRBJ2-1, with D unresolved. The source is a young man in good health. Some clones in this sample may be carry-over from other donors' samples. The sequenced material came from naive CD4+ T cells from PBMCs. Described subset: CD45RA+ positively selected. CDR3 loop: CASSQEARGTDEQFF. The CDR3 DNA sequence: TGCGCCAGCAGCCAAGAAGCTAGAGGTACGGATGAGCAGTTCTTC.